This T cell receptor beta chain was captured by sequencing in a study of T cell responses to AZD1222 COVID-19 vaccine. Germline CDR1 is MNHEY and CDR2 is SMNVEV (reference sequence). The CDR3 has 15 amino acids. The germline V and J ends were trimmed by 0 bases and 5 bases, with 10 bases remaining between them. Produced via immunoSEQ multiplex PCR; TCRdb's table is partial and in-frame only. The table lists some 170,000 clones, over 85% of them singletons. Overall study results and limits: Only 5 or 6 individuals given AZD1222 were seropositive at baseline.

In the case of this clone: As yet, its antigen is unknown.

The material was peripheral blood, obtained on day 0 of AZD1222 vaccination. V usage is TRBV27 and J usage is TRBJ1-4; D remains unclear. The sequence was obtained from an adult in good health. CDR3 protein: CASSLSLWANEKLFF. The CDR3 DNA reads TGTGCCAGCAGTTTATCGCTGTGGGCAAATGAAAAACTGTTTTTT.